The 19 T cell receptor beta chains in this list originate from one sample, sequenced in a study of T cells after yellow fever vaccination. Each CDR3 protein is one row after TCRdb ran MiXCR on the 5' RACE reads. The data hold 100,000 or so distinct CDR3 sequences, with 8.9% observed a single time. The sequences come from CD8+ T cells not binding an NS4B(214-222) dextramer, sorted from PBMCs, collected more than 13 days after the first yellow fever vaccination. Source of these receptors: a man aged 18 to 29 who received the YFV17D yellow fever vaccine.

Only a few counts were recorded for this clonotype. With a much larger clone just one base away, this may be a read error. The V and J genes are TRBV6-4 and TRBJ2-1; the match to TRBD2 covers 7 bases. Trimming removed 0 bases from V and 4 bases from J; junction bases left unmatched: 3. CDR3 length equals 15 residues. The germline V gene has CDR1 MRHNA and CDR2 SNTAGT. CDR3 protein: CASSDSSGVYNEQFF. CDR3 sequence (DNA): TGTGCCAGCAGTGACTCGAGCGGGGTGTACAATGAGCAGTTCTTC.

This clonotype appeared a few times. This chain's CDR3 is CSANRPLGSESGYEQYF. For the CDR3, the DNA is TGCAGTGCTAACAGGCCATTGGGGTCAGAGAGTGGCTACGAGCAGTACTTC. The chain carries TRBV20-1 and TRBJ2-7; D possibly corresponds to TRBD1 (5 bases). Trimming took 4 bases from V and 3 from J, leaving 25 bases between them. Germline V lookup: CDR1 DFQATT, CDR2 SNEGSKA (reference sequence). The CDR3 length is 17 residues.

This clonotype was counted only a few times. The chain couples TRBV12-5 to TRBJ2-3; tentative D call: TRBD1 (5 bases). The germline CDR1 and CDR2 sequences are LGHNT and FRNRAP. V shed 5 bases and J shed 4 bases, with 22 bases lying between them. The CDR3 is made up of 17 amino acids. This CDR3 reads CASGPNHRTVIADTQYF. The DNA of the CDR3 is TGTGCTAGTGGTCCCAACCACAGGACGGTCATAGCAGATACGCAGTATTTT.

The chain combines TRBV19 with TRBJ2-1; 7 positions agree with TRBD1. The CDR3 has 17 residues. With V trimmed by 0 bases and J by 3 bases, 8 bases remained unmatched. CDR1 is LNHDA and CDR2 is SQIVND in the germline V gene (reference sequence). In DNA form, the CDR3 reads TGTGCCAGTAGTATAGATTTGGCAGGGGGTCACTACAATGAGCAGTTCTTC. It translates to CASSIDLAGGHYNEQFF.

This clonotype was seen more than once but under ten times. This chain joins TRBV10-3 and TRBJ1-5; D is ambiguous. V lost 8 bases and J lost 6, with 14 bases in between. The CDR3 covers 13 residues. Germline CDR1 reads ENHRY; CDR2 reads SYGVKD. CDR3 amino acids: CAIGGRVGQPQHF. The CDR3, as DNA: TGTGCCATCGGAGGGAGGGTTGGTCAGCCCCAGCATTTT.

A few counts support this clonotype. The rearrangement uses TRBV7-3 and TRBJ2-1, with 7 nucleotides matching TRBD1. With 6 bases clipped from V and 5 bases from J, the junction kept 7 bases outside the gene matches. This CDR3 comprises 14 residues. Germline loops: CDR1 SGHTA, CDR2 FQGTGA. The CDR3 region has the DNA TGTGCCAGCAGTCAACCGGGACAGAACAATGAGCAGTTCTTC. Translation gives CASSQPGQNNEQFF.

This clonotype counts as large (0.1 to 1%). The CDR3 sequence: CATSRDVEVLASGGTGELFF. CDR3 nucleotides: TGTGCCACCAGCAGAGATGTAGAGGTGTTGGCTAGCGGGGGGACCGGGGAGCTGTTTTTT. This chain connects TRBV15 to TRBJ2-2; 11 bases align to TRBD2. This CDR3 is built from 20 residues. V gave up 0 bases and J gave up 5 bases; unmatched junction bases: 14. CDR1 and CDR2 from the germline V gene are LNHNV and YYDKDF (reference sequence).

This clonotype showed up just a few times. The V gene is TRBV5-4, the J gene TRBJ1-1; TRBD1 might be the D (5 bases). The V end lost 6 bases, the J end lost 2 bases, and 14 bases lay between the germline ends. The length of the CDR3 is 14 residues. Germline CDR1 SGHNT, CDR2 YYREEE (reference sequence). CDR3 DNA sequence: TGTGCCAGCAACGGGGGAATCACCAACACTGAAGCTTTCTTT. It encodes CASNGGITNTEAFF.

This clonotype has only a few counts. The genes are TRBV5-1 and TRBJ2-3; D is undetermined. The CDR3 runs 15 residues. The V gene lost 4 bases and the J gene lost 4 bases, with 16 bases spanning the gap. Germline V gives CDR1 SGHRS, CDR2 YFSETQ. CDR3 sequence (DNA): TGCGCCAGCAGCGATCAGTATGATTACGCAGATACGCAGTATTTT. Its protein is CASSDQYDYADTQYF.

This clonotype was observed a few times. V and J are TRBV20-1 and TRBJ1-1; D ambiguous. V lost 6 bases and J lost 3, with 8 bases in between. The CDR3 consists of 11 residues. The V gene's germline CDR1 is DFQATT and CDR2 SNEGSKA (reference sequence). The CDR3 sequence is CSAYYDTEAFF. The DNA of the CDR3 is TGCAGTGCGTATTACGACACTGAAGCTTTCTTT.

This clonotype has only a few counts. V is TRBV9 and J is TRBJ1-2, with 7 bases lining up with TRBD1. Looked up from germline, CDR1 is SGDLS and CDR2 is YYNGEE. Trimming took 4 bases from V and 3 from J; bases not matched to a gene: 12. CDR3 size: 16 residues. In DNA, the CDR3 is TGTGCCAGCAGCCCCCAGGGGGGGGGCGTCGACTATGGCTACACCTTC. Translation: CASSPQGGGVDYGYTF.

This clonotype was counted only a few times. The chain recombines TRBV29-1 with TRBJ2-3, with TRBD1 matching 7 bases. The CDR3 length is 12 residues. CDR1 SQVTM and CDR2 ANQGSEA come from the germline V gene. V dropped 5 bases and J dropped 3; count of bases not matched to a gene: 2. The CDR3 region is CSVRQGTDTQYF. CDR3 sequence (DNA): TGCAGCGTTCGACAGGGAACAGATACGCAGTATTTT.

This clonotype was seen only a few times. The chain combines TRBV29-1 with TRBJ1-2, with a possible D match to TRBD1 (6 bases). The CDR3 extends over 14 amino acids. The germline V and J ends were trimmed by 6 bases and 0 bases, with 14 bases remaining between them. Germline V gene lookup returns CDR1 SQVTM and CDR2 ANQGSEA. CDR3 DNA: TGCAGCGTGTCCGGGGGGCAAGCTAACTATGGCTACACCTTC. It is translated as CSVSGGQANYGYTF.

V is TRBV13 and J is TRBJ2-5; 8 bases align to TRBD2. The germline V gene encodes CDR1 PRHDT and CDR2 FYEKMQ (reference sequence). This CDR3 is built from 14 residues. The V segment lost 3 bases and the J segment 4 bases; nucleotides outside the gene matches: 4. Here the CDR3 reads CASSFTGGGETQYF. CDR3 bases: TGTGCCAGCAGCTTCACGGGGGGGGGAGAGACCCAGTACTTC.

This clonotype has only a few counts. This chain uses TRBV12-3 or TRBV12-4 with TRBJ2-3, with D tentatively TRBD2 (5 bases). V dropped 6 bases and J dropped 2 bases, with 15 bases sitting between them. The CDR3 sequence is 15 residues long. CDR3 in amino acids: CASRLGLGDTDTQYF. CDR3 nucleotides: TGTGCCAGCAGACTAGGTTTGGGAGACACAGATACGCAGTATTTT.

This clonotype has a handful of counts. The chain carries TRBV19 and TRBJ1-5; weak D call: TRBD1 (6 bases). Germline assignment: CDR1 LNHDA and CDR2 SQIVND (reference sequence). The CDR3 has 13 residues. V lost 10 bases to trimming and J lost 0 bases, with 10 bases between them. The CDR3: CATNRASNQPQHF. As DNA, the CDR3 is TGTGCCACCAACAGGGCTAGCAATCAGCCCCAGCATTTT. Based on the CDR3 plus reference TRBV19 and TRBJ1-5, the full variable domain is DGGITQSPKYLFRKEGQNVTLSCEQNLNHDAMYWYRQDPGQGLRLIYYSQIVNDFQKGDIAEGYSVSREKKESFPLTVTSAQKNPTAFYLCATNRASNQPQHFGDGTRLSIL.

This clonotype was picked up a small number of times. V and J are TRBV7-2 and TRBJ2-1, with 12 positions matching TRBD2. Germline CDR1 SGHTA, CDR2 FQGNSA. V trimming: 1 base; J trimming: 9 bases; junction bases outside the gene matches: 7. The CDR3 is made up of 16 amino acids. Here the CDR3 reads CASSLVPSGGAGEQFF. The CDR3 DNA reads TGTGCCAGCAGCTTAGTTCCTAGCGGGGGGGCGGGTGAGCAGTTCTTC.

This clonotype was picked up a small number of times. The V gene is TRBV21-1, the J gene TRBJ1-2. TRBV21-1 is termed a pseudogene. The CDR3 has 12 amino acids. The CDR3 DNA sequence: TGTGCCAGCAGCAACTTGGGCTCTGGCTACACCTTC. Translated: CASSNLGSGYTF.

The CDR3 spells CASSYSKRDREYNEQFF. CDR3 in DNA: TGTGCCAGCAGTTACTCAAAAAGGGACAGGGAGTACAATGAGCAGTTCTTC. The V and J genes are TRBV6-2 or TRBV6-3 and TRBJ2-1; TRBD1 agrees at 9 bases. CDR1 is MNHEY and CDR2 is SVGEGT in the germline V gene. With 0 bases clipped from V and 4 bases from J, the junction kept 7 bases outside the gene matches. The CDR3 is 17 amino acids.